The rows below give T cell receptor beta chains drawn from one sample of a study of shared clonotypes between healthy human individuals. Repertoires were generated with immunoSEQ multiplex PCR, while TCRdb's copy carries only in-frame clones and drops some. Of about 300,000 clones listed, roughly 70% are singletons. Sequencing was performed on memory CD4+ T cells sorted from blood. The source is a man aged 25-40 years in good health. Each CDR3 is given with its conserved first and last residue. The D gene is left open where the match is weak. A row's size may be missing; if present it is once, few, many or a size class.

>NA|TRBJ1-2|NA|TRBV4-1
TGCGCCAGCAGCCAAACCAAGATGAGTGGCTATGGCTACACCTTC
CASSQTKMSGYGYTF
>NA|TRBJ1-3|NA|TRBV29-1
TGCAGCGTTATGGCTTCAGGAAACACCATATATTTT
CSVMASGNTIYF
>TRBD1|TRBJ1-5|NA|TRBV28
TGTGCCACCCAGACAGGGGGAGCGCGCAATCAGCCCCAGCATTTT
CATQTGGARNQPQHF
>NA|TRBJ2-5|few|TRBV29-1
TGCAGCGTTGAAGTATCGACACAACCGGAGGAGACCCAGTACTTC
CSVEVSTQPEETQYF
>TRBD2|TRBJ2-1|NA|TRBV11-2
TGTGCCAGCGCGATGAGCGGGAGTGTCAATGAGCAGTTCTTC
CASAMSGSVNEQFF
>TRBD1|TRBJ1-4|NA|TRBV5-1
TGCGCCAGCAGCCTACTCCCGGGACAGGGAGATGAAAAACTGTTTTTT
CASSLLPGQGDEKLFF
>TRBD1|TRBJ2-7|NA|TRBV28
TGTGCCAGCAGTCAGACAGGGGACCGGTCTCTCTACGAGCAGTACTTC
CASSQTGDRSLYEQYF
>NA|TRBJ2-3|NA|TRBV14
TGTGCCAGCAGCCCGTCCGGGGTAACAGATACGCAGTATTTT
CASSPSGVTDTQYF
>TRBD2|TRBJ2-3|NA|TRBV5-1
TGCGCCAGCAGCCTGCCGACTAGCGGGAGCACAGATACGCAGTATTTT
CASSLPTSGSTDTQYF
>NA|TRBJ2-3|NA|TRBV12-5
TGTGCTAGTGGTTTGGTAGTGGAGGTGAGGACAGATACGCAGTATTTT
CASGLVVEVRTDTQYF
>NA|TRBJ1-2|NA|TRBV6-5
TGTGCCAGCAGGCCTACTTGGGGGGACGGCGGCTACACCTTC
CASRPTWGDGGYTF
>TRBD1|TRBJ2-7|few|TRBV7-2
TGTGCCAGCAGAGGAGTTCCAGGACAGGGTCTACGGGAAAGCTACGAGCAGTACTTC
CASRGVPGQGLRESYEQYF
>NA|TRBJ2-7|NA|TRBV9
TGTGCCAGCAGCGTAGTAGGGGACACCTCCTACGAGCAGTACTTC
CASSVVGDTSYEQYF
>TRBD1|TRBJ2-7|NA|TRBV2
TGTGCCAGCAGTTGGGACAGCTCCTACGAGCAGTACTTC
CASSWDSSYEQYF
>NA|TRBJ2-6|NA|TRBV28
TGTGCCAGCAGTGGGAGTACAGCTGGGGCCAACGTCCTGACTTTC
CASSGSTAGANVLTF
>TRBD1|TRBJ1-3|NA|TRBV19
TGTGCCAGTAGTACCAGGGGGTTTGGAAACACCATATATTTT
CASSTRGFGNTIYF
>NA|TRBJ2-7|NA|TRBV21-1
TGTGCCAGCAGCAAAGCCGGGACGTGGCAGTACGAGCAGTACTTC
CASSKAGTWQYEQYF
>NA|TRBJ2-7|NA|TRBV28
TGTGCCAGCAGTTTATGGGCGGGGATCTACGAGCAGTACTTC
CASSLWAGIYEQYF
>NA|TRBJ1-2|NA|TRBV2
TGTGCCAGCAGTATCAGTCCCGGAAGGGGCTACACCTTC
CASSISPGRGYTF
>NA|TRBJ2-6|NA|TRBV11-3
TGTGCCAGCAGCTCCTCCGGTGCTGGGGCCAACGTCCTGACTTTC
CASSSSGAGANVLTF
>NA|TRBJ1-1|few|TRBV5-6
TGTGCCAGCAGCTTGGGCGAGGTAAGAAGGAGGGGCACTGAAGCTTTCTTT
CASSLGEVRRRGTEAFF
>NA|TRBJ1-1|NA|TRBV6-1
TGTGCCAGCAGGCCGGAAAGGTACACTGAAGCTTTCTTT
CASRPERYTEAFF
>NA|TRBJ2-3|NA|TRBV10-1
TGCGCCAGCAGTGAGTCGGCGGGGCACACAGATACGCAGTATTTT
CASSESAGHTDTQYF
>TRBD2|TRBJ2-7|NA|TRBV5-5
TGTGCCAGCAGCTTGGGAACTCTAGCGGGAGGCGCCTACGAGCAGTACTTC
CASSLGTLAGGAYEQYF
>NA|TRBJ2-7|NA|TRBV6-6
TGTGCCAGCAGTTACGTCCGCGGGACTCCCCACGAGCAGTACTTC
CASSYVRGTPHEQYF
>NA|TRBJ2-7|NA|TRBV6-1
TGTGCCAGCGGGACACCTCTCCCCTACGAGCAGTACTTC
CASGTPLPYEQYF
>NA|TRBJ1-2|once|TRBV6-5
TGTGCCAGCAGTTACATACAGGGCTGGGATGGCTACACCTTC
CASSYIQGWDGYTF
>TRBD1|TRBJ1-5|NA|TRBV29-1
TGCAGCGTGGGACAGGGTGTAGATCAGCCCCAGCATTTT
CSVGQGVDQPQHF
>NA|TRBJ1-4|NA|TRBV4-2
TGTGCCAGCAGCCAAGAAAGGGCCCCATCGGAAAAACTGTTTTTT
CASSQERAPSEKLFF
>NA|TRBJ2-6|NA|TRBV19
TGTGCCAGTAGGGATTCCGGGACGCCTCGCTCTGGGGCCAACGTCCTGACTTTC
CASRDSGTPRSGANVLTF
>NA|TRBJ2-5|few|TRBV7-2
TGTGCCAGCACCCTAATGCGACCAGCCCCCGAGGAGACCCAGTACTTC
CASTLMRPAPEETQYF
>NA|TRBJ2-4|many|TRBV5-8
TGTGCCAGCAGCTTGCGGCAGGGGGGCAAAAACATTCAGTACTTC
CASSLRQGGKNIQYF
>TRBD2|TRBJ2-2|NA|TRBV28
TGTGCCAGCAGTCCCGGGAGGGGGAATGCCGGGGAGCTGTTTTTT
CASSPGRGNAGELFF
>NA|TRBJ2-1|NA|TRBV11-2
TGTGCCAGCAGCTTAGATGGAGAGGGCAGGCAGTTCTTC
CASSLDGEGRQFF
>TRBD1|TRBJ2-3|NA|TRBV29-1
TGCAGCGTTACACCCGGACAGGGGACGGCAGATACGCAGTATTTT
CSVTPGQGTADTQYF
>TRBD1|TRBJ1-4|NA|TRBV5-4
TGTGCCAGCAGCGTGGACAGGGTTGAAAAACTGTTTTTT
CASSVDRVEKLFF
>NA|TRBJ1-4|NA|TRBV27
TGTGCCAGCAGCTCACTCCTCCTTCGGGAAAAACTGTTTTTT
CASSSLLLREKLFF
>NA|TRBJ2-3|NA|TRBV7-2
TGTGCCAGCACCCAAAGGAGCGGAGCCACAGATACGCAGTATTTT
CASTQRSGATDTQYF
>NA|TRBJ2-7|NA|TRBV19
TGTGCCAGTCGGCTCGTTCCTTACGAGCAGTACTTC
CASRLVPYEQYF
>NA|TRBJ2-4|NA|TRBV10-3
TGTGCCATCAGTGGAGGAGACGTTGGGGCCAAAAACATTCAGTACTTC
CAISGGDVGAKNIQYF
>NA|TRBJ2-1|NA|TRBV29-1
TGCAGCGTTAGCCTTTTAATTCCCCTAAATGAGCAGTTCTTC
CSVSLLIPLNEQFF
>NA|TRBJ2-3|NA|TRBV2
TGTGCCAGCGGGGGGAGTGTAGATACGCAGTATTTT
CASGGSVDTQYF
>TRBD1|TRBJ1-4|NA|TRBV29-1
TGCAGCGTTAAGAGGGGACAGGGGAATGAAAAACTGTTTTTT
CSVKRGQGNEKLFF
>NA|TRBJ2-7|NA|TRBV5-1
TGCGCCAGCAGCCAAACGACGGACTACGAGCAGTACTTC
CASSQTTDYEQYF
>TRBD1|TRBJ2-1|NA|TRBV5-1
TGCGCCAGCAGCCTTGGGACAGGGCTCTACAATGAGCAGTTCTTC
CASSLGTGLYNEQFF
>NA|TRBJ2-3|NA|TRBV7-8
TGTGCCAGCAGCTCAAGACAGGAGTTTTCAGATACGCAGTATTTT
CASSSRQEFSDTQYF
>TRBD1|TRBJ1-2|NA|TRBV10-1
TGCGCCAGCAGTGAACAAGCCGGGACAGGGCCCTATGGCTACACCTTC
CASSEQAGTGPYGYTF
>NA|TRBJ2-3|NA|TRBV5-4
TGTGCCAGCAGCCGCAGTTTATCGGATACGCAGTATTTT
CASSRSLSDTQYF
>TRBD2|TRBJ2-1|NA|TRBV5-1
TGCGCCAGCAGCATTGGACTAGCGGAAGGCCATGAGCAGTTCTTC
CASSIGLAEGHEQFF
>NA|TRBJ1-1|few|TRBV16
TGTGCCAGCAGTCGACAGCAGAACACTGAAGCTTTCTTT
CASSRQQNTEAFF
>NA|TRBJ1-1|NA|TRBV19
TGTGCCAGTAGTATACAGGGAGGGATCACTGAAGCTTTCTTT
CASSIQGGITEAFF
>TRBD2|TRBJ2-2|NA|TRBV7-2
TGTGCCAGCAGCTTAGGGGCTAGCGGGAGAGCGATCACCGGGGAGCTGTTTTTT
CASSLGASGRAITGELFF
>NA|TRBJ2-7|NA|TRBV5-6
TGTGCCAGCAGCTTTCGGTTTCTCTTC
CASSFRFLF
>NA|TRBJ1-3|NA|TRBV5-6
TGTGCCAGCAGCTTTACTGCTCCCGGAAACACCATATATTTT
CASSFTAPGNTIYF
>NA|TRBJ2-2|NA|TRBV5-6
TGTGCCAGCAGCTTGGCCTCAATAGCAGCTACTTACACCGGGGAGCTGTTTTTT
CASSLASIAATYTGELFF
>NA|TRBJ1-1|NA|TRBV5-6
TGTGCCAGCAGCTTGGGGGGCTACGAAGCTTTCTTT
CASSLGGYEAFF
>TRBD2|TRBJ2-1|NA|TRBV4-3
TGCGCCAGCAGCCAATTGGGGCGGGGACTAGCGGACAATGAGCAGTTCTTC
CASSQLGRGLADNEQFF
>NA|TRBJ2-1|NA|TRBV5-6
TGTGCCAGCAGCCAAATGCCCCCCTCCCATGAGCAGTTCTTC
CASSQMPPSHEQFF
>NA|TRBJ1-5|NA|TRBV6-6
TGTGCCAGCAGTTATAAAGGCGGGGGTCAGCCCCAGCATTTT
CASSYKGGGQPQHF